This TCR beta chain was captured in a study of chemoradiotherapy in HPV16-positive cancers. Overall study context: A couple of HPV16-positive patients' cells yielded candidate HPV-specific clones and common motifs. Whole-study findings and limits: The functional HPV-specific definition rests on just a couple of HPV16-positive patients. In HPV16-positive patients, HPV-responsive T-cell expansion tracked better recurrence-free survival.

On this clone itself: Its antigen is not identified.

Repeated repertoire sampling spanned the course of chemoradiotherapy. Here immunoSEQ multiplex PCR was the method, and the copy in TCRdb shows in-frame clones only, minus some. The top ten hold 2.5% to 3.5% of the sample, which has fewer than 30,000 clones, less than 95% seen once. The clonotype was recovered from a human donor with HPV-associated anogenital cancer. Sample collection occurred from a patient who underwent chemoradiotherapy.

CDR3 sequence (DNA): TGCGCCAGCAGCCAAGAAAGGGACAGGGGTAGTGGGGGCTACACCTTC. This sequence encodes CASSQERDRGSGGYTF. This chain connects TRBV4-1 to TRBJ1-2; 10 bases align to TRBD1. CDR3 size: 16 residues. The germline V gene has CDR1 MGHRA and CDR2 YSYEKL. Trimming at V came to 0 bases and at J to 8 bases, leaving 9 bases not matched to a gene.